The text below deals with one T cell receptor beta chain. This could be a read error, since a much larger clone is one nucleotide away. Trimming pared 6 bases from V and 4 bases from J, leaving 4 bases between. This CDR3 region has 11 residues. Germline CDR1 MNHEY, CDR2 SVGAGI. Repertoires were generated with immunoSEQ multiplex PCR, while TCRdb's copy carries only in-frame clones and drops some. This sample carries 120,000 or so clones, around 87% of them seen once, and the ten largest clones take around 9%. These data belong to a study of control samples from healthy donors and cancer patients. This rearrangement joins TRBV6-5 to TRBJ2-1; D gene uncertain. The material sequenced was blood. This TCR was sampled from a man between 35 and 55 years old in good health. CDR3: CASREYNEQFF. The DNA for the CDR3 is TGTGCCAGCAGAGAGTACAATGAGCAGTTCTTC.